This T cell receptor (beta chain) was sequenced for a study of shared clonotypes between healthy human individuals. Study conclusions and caveats: Clonotypes which were not shared had lower generation probabilities than clonotypes that all four donors shared. There were few donors, and this limited the genetic and exposure-history diversity represented.

CD4+ cells were split into CD45RA+ naive and CD45RA-negative memory subsets. Study processing details: Sequence data from immunoSEQ were junction-only and lacked quality scores; consequently, filtering differed. Assay: immunoSEQ multiplex PCR; the TCRdb copy retains only in-frame clones and omits some. The V and J calls and the clone size are those of that table, but D and trimming were determined from the DNA. The data hold over 2 million clones, with 85% to 95% observed a single time. Per the germline V gene, CDR1 is MDHEN and CDR2 is SYDVKM. CDR3 length: 15 amino acids. V dropped 4 bases and J dropped 2 bases, with 12 bases sitting between them. Regarding this clone: Its specificity is not known.

This receptor was obtained from a young man in good health. The sample was naive CD4+ T cells sorted from blood. Subset of the sample: CD45RA+ positively selected. The rearrangement links TRBV28 to TRBJ1-3; tentative D call: TRBD1 (5 bases). As DNA, the CDR3 is TGTGCCAGCAGTTCGTCAGGGAAGGCTGGAAACACCATATATTTT. Translating it yields CASSSSGKAGNTIYF. The entire variable domain, with the rest obtained from reference TRBV28 and TRBJ1-3, is as follows: DVKVTQSSRYLVKRTGEKVFLECVQDMDHENMFWYRQDPGLGLRLIYFSYDVKMKEKGDIPEGYSVSREKKERFSLILESASTNQTSMYLCASSSSGKAGNTIYFGEGSWLTVV.